The 4 T cell receptor beta chains below come from one sample, sequenced in a study of T cell responses to AZD1222 COVID-19 vaccine. Here immunoSEQ multiplex PCR was the method, and the copy in TCRdb shows in-frame clones only, minus some. The top ten clones hold 5% to 7% of a sample with roughly 120,000 clones, approximately 85% of them seen once. Specimen: peripheral blood, collected on day 0 of AZD1222 vaccination. The receptors originated from an adult in good health.

Written as DNA, the CDR3 is TGTGCCAGTAGTATAGGGCCCTGGGGGGCACAAGAGACCCAGTACTTC. Translating it yields CASSIGPWGAQETQYF. The chain links TRBV19 to TRBJ2-5; D may correspond to TRBD1 or TRBD2 (6 bases each). CDR3 size: 16 residues. V gave up 1 base and J gave up 2 bases, with 14 bases separating them. Germline-derived CDR1 and CDR2 are LNHDA and SQIVND (reference sequence). The entire variable domain, with the rest obtained from reference TRBV19 and TRBJ2-5, is as follows: DGGITQSPKYLFRKEGQNVTLSCEQNLNHDAMYWYRQDPGQGLRLIYYSQIVNDFQKGDIAEGYSVSREKKESFPLTVTSAQKNPTAFYLCASSIGPWGAQETQYFGPGTRLLVL.

The V call is TRBV6-1, the J call TRBJ2-7; D is unclear. The CDR3 covers 13 residues. Trimming removed 2 bases from V and 2 bases from J, with 7 bases in between. Per the germline V gene, CDR1 is MNHNS and CDR2 is SASEGT. CDR3 DNA: TGTGCCAGCAGTGAAAATCCAGCCTACGAGCAGTACTTC. This codes for CASSENPAYEQYF.

The J gene is TRBJ2-7, the V gene TRBV28, with D perhaps matching TRBD1 (6 bases). With 3 bases removed from V and 6 bases from J, the gap between germline ends came to 21 bases. Germline CDR1 and CDR2: MDHEN and SYDVKM. The CDR3 length is 16 residues. The CDR3 DNA reads TGTGCCAGCAGTTTGGTGGAACTCGTCCTCAGGGGCGAGCAGTACTTC. The encoded protein is CASSLVELVLRGEQYF.

J is TRBJ1-3 and V is TRBV27; the D gene is possibly TRBD1 (6 bases). V shed 5 bases and J shed 8 bases, with 16 bases lying between them. The CDR3 runs to 14 residues. CDR1 is MNHEY, CDR2 SMNVEV, per germline (reference sequence). CDR3 region: CASSPNRVTDTIYF. DNA for the CDR3: TGTGCCAGCAGTCCGAACAGGGTGACGGACACCATATATTTT.